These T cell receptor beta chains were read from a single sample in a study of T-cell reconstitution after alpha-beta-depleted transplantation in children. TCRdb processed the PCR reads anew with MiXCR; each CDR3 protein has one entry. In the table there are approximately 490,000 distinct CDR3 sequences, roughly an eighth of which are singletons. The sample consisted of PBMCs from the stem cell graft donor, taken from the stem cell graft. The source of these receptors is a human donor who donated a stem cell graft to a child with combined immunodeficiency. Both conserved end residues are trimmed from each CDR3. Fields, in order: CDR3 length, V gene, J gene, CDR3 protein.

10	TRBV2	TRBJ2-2	ATDRATGELF
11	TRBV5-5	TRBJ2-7	ASTLFGFNEQY
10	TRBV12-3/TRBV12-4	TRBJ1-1	ASSTSGSTAF
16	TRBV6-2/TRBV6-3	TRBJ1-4	ASSYITLTGRRNEKLF
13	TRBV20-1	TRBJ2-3	SARGLAGAGDTQY
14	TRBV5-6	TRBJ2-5	ASSRTGLADQETQY
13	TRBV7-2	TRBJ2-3	ASSLEGISSDTQY
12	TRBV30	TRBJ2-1	ACPVQGAYNEQF
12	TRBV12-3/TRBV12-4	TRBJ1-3	ASSPRHSRNTIY
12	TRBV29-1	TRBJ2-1	SVAGTGGYNEQF
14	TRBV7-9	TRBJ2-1	ASRPRTSDSYNEQF
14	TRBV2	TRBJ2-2	ASIPDSQLNTGELF
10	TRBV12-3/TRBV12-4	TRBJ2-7	ASSFWGDEQY
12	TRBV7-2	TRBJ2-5	ASSLDTGQETQY
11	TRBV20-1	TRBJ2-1	SATSDSANEQF
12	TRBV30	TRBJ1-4	AWGTGGANEKLF
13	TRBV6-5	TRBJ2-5	ASSWDFLTVETQY
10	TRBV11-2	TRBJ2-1	AAGMGHNEQF
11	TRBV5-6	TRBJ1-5	ASSYGANQPQH
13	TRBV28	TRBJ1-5	ASSLLWGKGQPQH
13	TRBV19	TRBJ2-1	ASSISPGRRNEQF